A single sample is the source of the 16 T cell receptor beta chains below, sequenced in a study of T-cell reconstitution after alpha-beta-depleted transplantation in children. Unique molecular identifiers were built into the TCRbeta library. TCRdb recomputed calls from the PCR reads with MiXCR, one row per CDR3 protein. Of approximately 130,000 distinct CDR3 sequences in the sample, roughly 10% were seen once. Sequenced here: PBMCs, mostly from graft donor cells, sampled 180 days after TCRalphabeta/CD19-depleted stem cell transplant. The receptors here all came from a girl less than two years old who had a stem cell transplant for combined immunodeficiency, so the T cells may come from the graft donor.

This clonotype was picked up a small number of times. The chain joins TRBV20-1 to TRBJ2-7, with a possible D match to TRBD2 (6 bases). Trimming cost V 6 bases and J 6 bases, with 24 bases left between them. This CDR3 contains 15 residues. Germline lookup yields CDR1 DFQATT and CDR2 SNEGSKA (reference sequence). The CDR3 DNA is TGCAGTGCGCACCTGGGGGGTCTGGGGGTGGGCGAGCAGTACTTC. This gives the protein CSAHLGGLGVGEQYF.

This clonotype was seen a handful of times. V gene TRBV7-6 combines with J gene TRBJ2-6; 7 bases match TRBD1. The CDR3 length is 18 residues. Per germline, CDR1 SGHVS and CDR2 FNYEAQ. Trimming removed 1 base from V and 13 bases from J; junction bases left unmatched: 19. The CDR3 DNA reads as TGTGCCAGCAGCTTAGGATACCGGGACAGCGGACCAAAACGGGTCCTGACTTTC. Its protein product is CASSLGYRDSGPKRVLTF.

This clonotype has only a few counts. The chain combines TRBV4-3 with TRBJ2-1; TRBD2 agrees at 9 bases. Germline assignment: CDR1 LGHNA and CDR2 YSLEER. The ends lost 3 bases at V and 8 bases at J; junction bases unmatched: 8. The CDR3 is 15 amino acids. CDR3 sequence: CASSQGVAGVYEQFF. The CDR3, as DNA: TGCGCCAGCAGCCAGGGGGTAGCGGGAGTCTATGAGCAGTTCTTC.

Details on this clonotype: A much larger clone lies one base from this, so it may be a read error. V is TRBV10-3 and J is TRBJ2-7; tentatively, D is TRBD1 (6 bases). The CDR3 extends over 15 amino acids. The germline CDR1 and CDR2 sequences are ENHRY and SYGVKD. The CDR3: CSIRSGHTPSYEQYF. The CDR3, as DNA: TGTTCCATCAGGTCGGGACACACTCCCTCCTACGAGCAGTACTTC.

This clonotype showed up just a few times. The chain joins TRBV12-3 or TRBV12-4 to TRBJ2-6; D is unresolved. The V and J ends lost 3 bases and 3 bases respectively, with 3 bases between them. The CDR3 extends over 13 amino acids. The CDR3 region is CASSFGGANVLTF. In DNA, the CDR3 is TGTGCCAGCAGTTTCGGTGGGGCCAACGTCCTGACTTTC.

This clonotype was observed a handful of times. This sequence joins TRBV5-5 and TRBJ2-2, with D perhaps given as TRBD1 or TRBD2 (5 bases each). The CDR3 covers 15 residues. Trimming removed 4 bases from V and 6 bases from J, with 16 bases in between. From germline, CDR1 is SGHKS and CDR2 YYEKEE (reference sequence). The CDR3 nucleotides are TGTGCCAGCAGCCAAGTGGGGGAAGCTTCCGGGGAGCTGTTTTTT. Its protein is CASSQVGEASGELFF. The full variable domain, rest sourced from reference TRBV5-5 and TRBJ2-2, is DAGVTQSPTHLIKTRGQQVTLRCSPISGHKSVSWYQQVLGQGPQFIFQYYEKEERGRGNFPDRFSARQFPNYSSELNVNALLLGDSALYLCASSQVGEASGELFFGEGSRLTVL.

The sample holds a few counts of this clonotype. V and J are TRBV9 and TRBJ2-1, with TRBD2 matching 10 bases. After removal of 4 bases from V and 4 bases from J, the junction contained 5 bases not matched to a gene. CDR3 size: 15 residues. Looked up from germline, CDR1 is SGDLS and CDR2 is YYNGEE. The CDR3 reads CASSIQAGGYNEQFF. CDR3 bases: TGTGCCAGCAGCATCCAAGCGGGAGGGTACAATGAGCAGTTCTTC.

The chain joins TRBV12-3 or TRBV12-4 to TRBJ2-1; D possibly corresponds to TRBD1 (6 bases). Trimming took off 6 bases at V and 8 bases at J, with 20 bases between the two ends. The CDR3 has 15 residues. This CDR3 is CASSLLVRGIDEQFF. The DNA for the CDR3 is TGTGCCAGCAGCCTGTTAGTCAGGGGCATAGATGAGCAGTTCTTC.

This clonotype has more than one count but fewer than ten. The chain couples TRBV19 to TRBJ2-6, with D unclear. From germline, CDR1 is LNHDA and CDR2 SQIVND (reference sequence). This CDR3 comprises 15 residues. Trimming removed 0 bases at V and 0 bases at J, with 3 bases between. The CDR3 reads CASSIDASGANVLTF. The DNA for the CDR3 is TGTGCCAGTAGTATAGACGCCTCTGGGGCCAACGTCCTGACTTTC.

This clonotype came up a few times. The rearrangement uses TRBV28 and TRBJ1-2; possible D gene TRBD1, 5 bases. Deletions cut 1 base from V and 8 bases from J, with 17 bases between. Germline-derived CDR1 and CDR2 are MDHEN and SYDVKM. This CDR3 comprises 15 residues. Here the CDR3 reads CASSLYGRTRGGYTF. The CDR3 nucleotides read TGTGCCAGCAGTTTATACGGCCGGACTCGGGGGGGCTACACCTTC.

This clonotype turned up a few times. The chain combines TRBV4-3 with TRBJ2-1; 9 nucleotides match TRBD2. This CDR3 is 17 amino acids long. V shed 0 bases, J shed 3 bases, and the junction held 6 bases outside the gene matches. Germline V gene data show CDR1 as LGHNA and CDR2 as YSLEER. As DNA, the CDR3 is TGCGCCAGCAGCCAAGATTTGGAGACTAGCGGCTACAATGAGCAGTTCTTC. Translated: CASSQDLETSGYNEQFF.

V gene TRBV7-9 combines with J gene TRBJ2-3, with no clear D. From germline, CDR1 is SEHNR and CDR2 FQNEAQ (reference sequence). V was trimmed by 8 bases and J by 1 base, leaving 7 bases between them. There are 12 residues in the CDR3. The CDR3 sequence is CASVAGTDTQYF. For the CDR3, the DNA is TGTGCCAGCGTCGCAGGCACAGATACGCAGTATTTT.

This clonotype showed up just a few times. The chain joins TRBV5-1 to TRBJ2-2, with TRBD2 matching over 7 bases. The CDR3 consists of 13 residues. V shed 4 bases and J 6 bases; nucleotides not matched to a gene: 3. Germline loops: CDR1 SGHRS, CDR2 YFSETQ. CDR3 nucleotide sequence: TGCGCCAGCAGCAGAGCGGGACCCGGGGAGCTGTTTTTT. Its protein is CASSRAGPGELFF.

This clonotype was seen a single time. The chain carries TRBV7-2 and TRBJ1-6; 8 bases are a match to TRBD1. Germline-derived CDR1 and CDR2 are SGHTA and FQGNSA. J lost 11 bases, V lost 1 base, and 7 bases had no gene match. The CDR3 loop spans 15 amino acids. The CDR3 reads CASSLVRTGLAPLHF. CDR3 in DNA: TGTGCCAGCAGCTTAGTTCGGACAGGGCTAGCACCCCTCCACTTT.

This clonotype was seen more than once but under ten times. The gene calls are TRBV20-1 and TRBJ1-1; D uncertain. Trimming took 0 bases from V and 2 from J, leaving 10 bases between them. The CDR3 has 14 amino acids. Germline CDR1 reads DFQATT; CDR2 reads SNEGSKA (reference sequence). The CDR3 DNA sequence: TGCAGTGCTAGAGATCGGCGGGGAAACACTGAAGCTTTCTTT. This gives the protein CSARDRRGNTEAFF.

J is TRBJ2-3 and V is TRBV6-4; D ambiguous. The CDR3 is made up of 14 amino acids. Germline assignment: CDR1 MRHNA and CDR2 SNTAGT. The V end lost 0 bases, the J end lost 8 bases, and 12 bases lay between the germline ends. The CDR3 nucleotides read TGTGCCAGCAGTGACTCGAAAAGATTAGGTACGCAGTATTTT. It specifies CASSDSKRLGTQYF.